Presented here are 16 T cell receptor beta chains from one specimen sequenced in a study of shared clonotypes between healthy human individuals. Naive CD8 cells lacked CD45RO, underwent positive selection for CCR7 and left out terminally differentiated effector memory CD45RA+ cells. Produced via immunoSEQ multiplex PCR; TCRdb's table is partial and in-frame only. The sample shows more than 550,000 clones, about 92% of them seen only once. The specimen was naive CD8+ T cells sorted from blood. These receptors were collected from a young man in good health.

The rearrangement joins TRBV29-1 to TRBJ2-5; D remains ambiguous. With 3 bases removed from V and 1 base from J, the gap between germline ends came to 12 bases. Germline assignment: CDR1 SQVTM and CDR2 ANQGSEA. The CDR3 totals 14 residues. The CDR3 loop is CSVDGLEIQETQYF. CDR3 DNA: TGCAGCGTTGACGGTCTAGAAATCCAAGAGACCCAGTACTTC.

The CDR3 loop reads CASSDQAVLFF. The DNA for the CDR3 is TGTGCCAGCAGTGACCAGGCGGTGCTGTTTTTT. The chain uses TRBV6-4 and TRBJ2-2; D uncertain. The CDR3 runs to 11 residues. The ends were cut back, 2 bases at V and 13 bases at J, with 8 bases in the middle. In germline, CDR1 is MRHNA, CDR2 SNTAGT.

This clone was counted once. The chain joins TRBV7-9 to TRBJ2-3, with D possibly being TRBD1 or TRBD2 (5 bases each). CDR1 is SEHNR and CDR2 is FQNEAQ in the germline V gene (reference sequence). This CDR3 is 14 amino acids long. Trimming took off 6 bases at V and 5 bases at J, with 15 bases between the two ends. The DNA for the CDR3 is TGTGCCAGCAGACCTCCGGGACGGGAAGATACGCAGTATTTT. Protein sequence: CASRPPGREDTQYF.

This rearrangement joins TRBV7-9 to TRBJ2-2; TRBD2 agrees at 15 bases. V was clipped by 4 bases and J by 5 bases; unmatched bases: 8. Germline loops: CDR1 SEHNR, CDR2 FQNEAQ (reference sequence). The CDR3 totals 18 residues. In DNA, the CDR3 is TGTGCCAGCAGCTGGACTAGCGGGAGGGTCATCTCGACCGGGGAGCTGTTTTTT. It codes for CASSWTSGRVISTGELFF.

The V call is TRBV5-5, the J call TRBJ1-2; D call uncertain. Between the trimmed V and J ends, which lost 0 bases and 8 bases, there was a span of 11 bases. The germline gives CDR1 SGHKS, CDR2 YYEKEE (reference sequence). The CDR3 has 13 residues. The CDR3: CASSLDRALGYTF. CDR3 nucleotide sequence: TGTGCCAGCAGCTTGGATCGGGCCTTAGGCTACACCTTC.

This chain uses TRBV19 with TRBJ2-7; D tentatively reads TRBD1 or TRBD2 (5 bases each). Germline loops: CDR1 LNHDA, CDR2 SQIVND (reference sequence). Between the trimmed V and J ends, which lost 3 bases and 2 bases, there was a span of 14 bases. CDR3 length: 15 residues. DNA for the CDR3: TGTGCCAGTAGTATCTATGGGGGTAATGCCTACGAGCAGTACTTC. Amino acids: CASSIYGGNAYEQYF. Together with reference TRBV19 and TRBJ2-7, the CDR3 gives the full variable domain: DGGITQSPKYLFRKEGQNVTLSCEQNLNHDAMYWYRQDPGQGLRLIYYSQIVNDFQKGDIAEGYSVSREKKESFPLTVTSAQKNPTAFYLCASSIYGGNAYEQYFGPGTRLTVT.

CDR3: CASRPGLAGSSYEQYF. CDR3 in DNA: TGTGCCAGCAGGCCGGGACTAGCGGGTTCTTCCTACGAGCAGTACTTC. The chain links TRBV2 to TRBJ2-7; 12 bases align to TRBD2. V lost 6 bases, J lost 1 base, and 7 bases stayed unmatched. This CDR3 is 16 amino acids long. Per the germline V gene, CDR1 is SNHLY and CDR2 is FYNNEI.

This rearrangement joins TRBV27 to TRBJ1-5; no definite D call. The CDR3 consists of 15 residues. Trimming stripped 5 bases from V and 0 bases from J, with 11 bases between. The germline V gene encodes CDR1 MNHEY and CDR2 SMNVEV (reference sequence). CDR3 nucleotide sequence: TGTGCCAGCAGTACCGGGTTCTATAGCAATCAGCCCCAGCATTTT. Translation gives CASSTGFYSNQPQHF.

V is TRBV29-1 and J is TRBJ2-1; 8 nucleotides agree with TRBD2. V shed 1 base and J 1 base; nucleotides not matched to a gene: 6. Per the germline V gene, CDR1 is SQVTM and CDR2 is ANQGSEA. The CDR3 consists of 16 residues. The CDR3 spells CSVEGTSRGSYNEQFF. The CDR3 bases are TGCAGCGTTGAAGGGACTAGCCGTGGTTCCTACAATGAGCAGTTCTTC.

The V and J genes are TRBV29-1 and TRBJ1-2; no firm D call. Trimming cost V 6 bases and J 8 bases, with 19 bases left between them. Germline V gene lookup returns CDR1 SQVTM and CDR2 ANQGSEA. The CDR3 extends over 13 amino acids. For the CDR3, the DNA is TGCAGCGTGGGCAGGCTGGGGATCCTCGGCTACACCTTC. Protein product: CSVGRLGILGYTF.

This chain uses TRBV9 with TRBJ2-3; 7 nucleotides agree with TRBD2. The junction had 4 bases not matched to a gene; V was cut back by 2 bases and J by 1 base. The CDR3 sequence is 15 residues long. The V gene's germline CDR1 is SGDLS and CDR2 YYNGEE. CDR3: CASSVTTSGTDTQYF. The DNA for the CDR3 is TGTGCCAGCAGCGTCACAACTAGCGGCACAGATACGCAGTATTTT.

The J gene is TRBJ2-5, the V gene TRBV11-3, with D possibly matching TRBD1 (6 bases). Germline CDR1 is SGHNT and CDR2 is YENEEA. CDR3 length equals 16 residues. The V end was cut by 5 bases, the J end by 2 bases, with 18 bases between. The CDR3 reads CASSPRGGDNQETQYF. CDR3 DNA sequence: TGTGCCAGCAGCCCCAGGGGTGGGGACAATCAAGAGACCCAGTACTTC.

The V and J genes are TRBV12-5 and TRBJ2-1; a weak D match, TRBD2 (5 bases). Germline CDR1 LGHNT, CDR2 FRNRAP. Trimming cost V 3 bases and J 4 bases, with 10 bases left between them. The CDR3 contains 14 residues. For the CDR3, the DNA is TGTGCTAGTGGTTTAGGACTCGTATACAATGAGCAGTTCTTC. Its translation is CASGLGLVYNEQFF. Full variable domain (missing parts from reference TRBV12-5 and TRBJ2-1): DARVTQTPRHKVTEMGQEVTMRCQPILGHNTVFWYRQTMMQGLELLAYFRNRAPLDDSGMPKDRFSAEMPDATLATLKIQPSEPRDSAVYFCASGLGLVYNEQFFGPGTRLTVL.

The CDR3 loop is CASTTGPTTNEKLFF. The CDR3 coding sequence is TGTGCCAGCACCACAGGCCCAACAACTAATGAAAAACTGTTTTTT. This chain uses TRBV7-9 with TRBJ1-4; D perhaps matches TRBD1 (5 bases). The length of the CDR3 is 15 residues. Germline CDR1 is SEHNR and CDR2 is FQNEAQ (reference sequence). V was clipped by 7 bases and J by 0 bases, with 12 bases between them. Variable domain in full (rest from reference TRBV7-9 and TRBJ1-4): DTGVSQNPRHKITKRGQNVTFRCDPISEHNRLYWYRQTLGQGPEFLTYFQNEAQLEKSRLLSDRFSAERPKGSFSTLEIQRTEQGDSAMYLCASTTGPTTNEKLFFGSGTQLSVL.

V usage is TRBV28 and J usage is TRBJ2-4, with TRBD2 matching 16 bases. V dropped 6 bases and J dropped 5; count of bases not matched to a gene: 10. Germline CDR1 and CDR2: MDHEN and SYDVKM. The CDR3 is 18 amino acids. The CDR3 spells CASSLLGLAGGEENIQYF. CDR3 bases: TGTGCCAGCAGCCTCTTGGGACTAGCGGGAGGGGAGGAAAACATTCAGTACTTC.

The chain recombines TRBV19 with TRBJ2-7, with D maybe TRBD2 (5 bases). Per germline, CDR1 LNHDA and CDR2 SQIVND (reference sequence). The V end was cut by 5 bases, the J end by 3 bases, with 11 bases between. The CDR3 is 13 amino acids. The CDR3 bases are TGTGCCAGTAGTTTTGGACTGGGCTACGAGCAGTACTTC. This encodes CASSFGLGYEQYF.